Following are 6 T cell receptor beta chains from one sample sequenced in a study of T cell responses to AZD1222 COVID-19 vaccine. Profiled with immunoSEQ multiplex PCR; TCRdb holds only in-frame clones, not every one. Of about 160,000 clones detected, about 90% appear once; the ten largest clones hold approximately 2%. Sequenced here: peripheral blood, sampled on day 0 of AZD1222 vaccination. Receptors were obtained from an adult in good health.

The chain combines TRBV30 with TRBJ1-5; D possibly corresponds to TRBD1 (5 bases). The CDR3 spans 13 residues. Trimming left V 5 bases short and J 4 bases short, with 12 bases between. In germline, CDR1 is GTSNPN, CDR2 SVGIG (reference sequence). Here the CDR3 reads CAWERGKNQPQHF. Written as DNA, the CDR3 is TGTGCCTGGGAAAGGGGAAAAAATCAGCCCCAGCATTTT.

This chain's CDR3 is CATSKITRREETQYF. Written as DNA, the CDR3 is TGTGCCACCAGCAAGATCACCCGAAGAGAAGAGACCCAGTACTTC. The rearrangement links TRBV15 to TRBJ2-5; no clear D gene. Looked up from germline, CDR1 is LNHNV and CDR2 is YYDKDF (reference sequence). The CDR3 length is 15 residues. The ends were cut back, 4 bases at V and 3 bases at J, with 15 bases in the middle.

DNA for the CDR3: TGTGCCAGCAGCTTAGCGCTAGCGGGAACCTACGAGCAGTACTTC. This codes for CASSLALAGTYEQYF. The genes are TRBV7-2 and TRBJ2-7; 9 nucleotides line up with TRBD2. CDR3 length: 15 residues. With 0 bases clipped from V and 2 bases from J, the junction kept 2 bases outside the gene matches. CDR1 SGHTA and CDR2 FQGNSA come from the germline V gene. The whole variable domain, remainder taken from reference TRBV7-2 and TRBJ2-7, is GAGVSQSPSNKVTEKGKDVELRCDPISGHTALYWYRQSLGQGLEFLIYFQGNSAPDKSGLPSDRFSAERTGGSVSTLTIQRTQQEDSAVYLCASSLALAGTYEQYFGPGTRLTVT.

This rearrangement joins TRBV5-5 to TRBJ1-4; D is uncertain. The V end lost 6 bases, the J end lost 2 bases, and 11 bases lay between the germline ends. Germline assignment: CDR1 SGHKS and CDR2 YYEKEE (reference sequence). The CDR3 loop spans 14 amino acids. The CDR3 coding sequence is TGTGCCAGCAATTTTGGCGAGACTAATGAAAAACTGTTTTTT. Its protein product is CASNFGETNEKLFF.

The chain recombines TRBV5-6 with TRBJ2-1; 9 bases align to TRBD2. This CDR3 comprises 15 residues. Germline V gene lookup returns CDR1 SGHDT and CDR2 YYEEEE. Unmatched junction bases numbered 4, after V lost 3 bases and J lost 3 bases. CDR3 protein: CASSSGTSSYNEQFF. The CDR3, as DNA: TGTGCCAGCAGCTCCGGGACTAGCAGCTACAATGAGCAGTTCTTC.

The chain is built from TRBV12-3 or TRBV12-4 and TRBJ2-7; D tentatively reads TRBD1 or TRBD2 (5 bases each). The CDR3 spans 13 residues. Trimming pared 7 bases from V and 4 bases from J, leaving 14 bases between. This CDR3 is CASTRGVPYEQYF. In DNA, the CDR3 is TGTGCCAGCACGAGGGGAGTACCTTACGAGCAGTACTTC.